This TCR beta chain derives from a study of T cells after somatic rescue of genetic block. Libraries were prepared by immunoSEQ multiplex PCR; TCRdb keeps only in-frame clonotypes and omits some of them. The sample lists 95,000 to 120,000 clones; over 80% were seen once. The CDR3 length is 11 residues. Germline-derived CDR1 and CDR2 are SGHDT and YYEEEE. Deletions cut 1 base from V and 5 bases from J, with 4 bases between. This TCR was recovered from a woman aged 18 to 35. The J gene is TRBJ2-7, the V gene TRBV5-6; D call uncertain. Sequenced sample: peripheral blood mononuclear cells (PBMCs). Here the CDR3 reads CASSLNHEQYF. The CDR3 region has the DNA TGTGCCAGCAGCTTGAATCACGAGCAGTACTTC.